Described below is a single TCR beta chain sequence and its context. What it binds is not known. The sample is drawn from a study of CXCR3-negative and CXCR3-positive naive CD8 T cells. Study in general: The total count of TRB reads reached approximately 150 million, and each library contributed about 1.5 +/- 0.3 million. Study findings and constraints: Both of the naive subsets showed about the same high diversity, but memory CD8+ cells had much less.

Germline CDR1 and CDR2: MNHEY and SMNVEV (reference sequence). The CDR3 loop spans 12 amino acids. Libraries were UMI-labeled 5' RACE TRB cDNA. For each CDR3 protein, TCRdb gives one entry from its re-call of the 5' RACE reads, without DNA. The sample holds 45,000 to 60,000 distinct CDR3 sequences. The chain carries TRBV27 and TRBJ2-3. The material sequenced was memory CD8+ T cells from blood. The origin of this receptor is a human donor in good health. Some clones in this sample may be carry-over from other donors' samples. CDR3 in amino acids: CASSLSADTQYF.